This T cell receptor beta chain is drawn from a study of T cell repertoires in cytomegalovirus infection. The wider study: Both CMV infection and a matching HLA type were indicated by public TCR beta signatures.

As for this clonotype: Its target is unknown.

The V gene's germline CDR1 is DFQATT and CDR2 SNEGSKA (reference sequence). V lost 2 bases and J 5 bases, leaving 8 bases between the germline ends. This CDR3 comprises 12 residues. TCRdb recomputed calls from the reads with MiXCR, one row per CDR3 protein. This sample carries around 430,000 distinct CDR3 sequences, roughly 46% of them seen once, and the ten largest clones take around 45%. The sequence was collected from a human donor in good health (CMV status not recorded). Some clones in this sample may be carry-over from other donors' samples. The sequences come from cultured PBMCs, collected from culture after CMV antigen stimulation. The chain is built from TRBV20-1 and TRBJ2-3; D ambiguous. Here the CDR3 reads CSARKGIDTQYF. CDR3 nucleotide sequence: TGCAGTGCTAGAAAGGGAATAGATACGCAGTATTTT.